This is a list of T cell receptor beta chains from one sample in a study of blood T cell repertoires in COVID-19. Generated by immunoSEQ multiplex PCR, the TCRdb table keeps only in-frame clones and is missing some. The table records about 170,000 clones, around 90% of them present only once. Sequencing was carried out using peripheral blood. The receptors originated from a middle-aged man who had recovered from COVID-19. Each CDR3 is given with its conserved first and last residue. Each record gives: D gene, V gene, J gene, clone size, CDR3 DNA, CDR3 protein. A D gene is named only where the DNA matches it firmly. Size is omitted from some rows. Given values are once, few, many or a class for expanded clones.

d_gene: NA
v_gene: TRBV11-2
j_gene: TRBJ2-3
abundance: NA
CDR3nt: TGTGCCAGCAGCTTAGGGTTGTCGAGCGGAGCTAGCACAGATACGCAGTATTTT
CDR3aa: CASSLGLSSGASTDTQYF

d_gene: TRBD1
v_gene: TRBV6-5
j_gene: TRBJ1-5
abundance: NA
CDR3nt: TGTGCCAGCAGTTACTCGGCAGGGGGAGGTAGTCAGCCCCAGCATTTT
CDR3aa: CASSYSAGGGSQPQHF

d_gene: TRBD2
v_gene: TRBV27
j_gene: TRBJ2-7
abundance: NA
CDR3nt: TGTGCCAGCAGTATCCCAGAGACTAGCGGCAATTCCTACGAGCAGTACTTC
CDR3aa: CASSIPETSGNSYEQYF

d_gene: NA
v_gene: TRBV4-1
j_gene: TRBJ1-6
abundance: NA
CDR3nt: TGCGCCAGCAGCCAAGTCTTCGGGGGGAATAATTCACCCCTCCACTTT
CDR3aa: CASSQVFGGNNSPLHF

d_gene: NA
v_gene: TRBV24-1
j_gene: TRBJ2-1
abundance: NA
CDR3nt: TGTGCCACCAGTGATTTGTTGGAGGGGAGTACTGAGCAGTTCTTC
CDR3aa: CATSDLLEGSTEQFF

d_gene: NA
v_gene: TRBV7-6
j_gene: TRBJ1-4
abundance: NA
CDR3nt: TGTGCCAGCAGCCACCTGGAGGGGAAAGCAACTAATGAAAAACTGTTTTTT
CDR3aa: CASSHLEGKATNEKLFF

d_gene: NA
v_gene: TRBV7-2
j_gene: TRBJ1-1
abundance: NA
CDR3nt: TGTGCCAGCAGCTTTGGACAGAAGAACACTGAAGCTTTCTTT
CDR3aa: CASSFGQKNTEAFF

d_gene: TRBD1
v_gene: TRBV5-1
j_gene: TRBJ2-7
abundance: NA
CDR3nt: TGCGCCAGCAGTTCCACAGGGGAGTTAGGCTACGAGCAGTACTTC
CDR3aa: CASSSTGELGYEQYF

d_gene: NA
v_gene: TRBV7-3
j_gene: TRBJ1-1
abundance: NA
CDR3nt: TGTGCCAGCAGCCCGCGCCAGGGCTCTGAAGCTTTCTTT
CDR3aa: CASSPRQGSEAFF

d_gene: TRBD2
v_gene: TRBV7-2
j_gene: TRBJ2-7
abundance: NA
CDR3nt: TGTGCCAGCGGTCGGCGGGGGGTCGGTAGATCCTATACTGAGCAGTACTTC
CDR3aa: CASGRRGVGRSYTEQYF

d_gene: NA
v_gene: TRBV11-3
j_gene: TRBJ1-1
abundance: NA
CDR3nt: TGTGCCAGCAGCCAACGTCCAGGGACTGAAGCTTTCTTT
CDR3aa: CASSQRPGTEAFF

d_gene: TRBD1
v_gene: TRBV7-6
j_gene: TRBJ2-2
abundance: NA
CDR3nt: TGTGCCAGCAGCCTAGGACAGGTCTACACCGGGGAGCTGTTTTTT
CDR3aa: CASSLGQVYTGELFF

d_gene: NA
v_gene: TRBV7-9
j_gene: TRBJ2-7
abundance: once
CDR3nt: TGTGCCAGCAGCTTAGTTACTGGCGAGCAGTACTTC
CDR3aa: CASSLVTGEQYF

d_gene: TRBD2
v_gene: TRBV7-3
j_gene: TRBJ2-7
abundance: NA
CDR3nt: TGTGCCAGCAGCCACCAAGGGGCGGGGGTGAGAGAGCAGTACTTC
CDR3aa: CASSHQGAGVREQYF

d_gene: NA
v_gene: TRBV24-1
j_gene: TRBJ2-1
abundance: NA
CDR3nt: TGTGCCACCAGTGATTTGTCGGGGGAGGTAAATGAGCAGTTCTTC
CDR3aa: CATSDLSGEVNEQFF

d_gene: TRBD1
v_gene: TRBV3-1/TRBV3-2
j_gene: TRBJ2-2
abundance: NA
CDR3nt: TGTGCCAGCAGCCTATCGGACAGGGGGTACGGCGGGGAGCTGTTTTTT
CDR3aa: CASSLSDRGYGGELFF

d_gene: NA
v_gene: TRBV6-5
j_gene: TRBJ1-6
abundance: NA
CDR3nt: TGTGCCAGCAGTTCCCCCACGGGGAGAGATAATTCACCCCTCCACTTT
CDR3aa: CASSSPTGRDNSPLHF

d_gene: TRBD1
v_gene: TRBV28
j_gene: TRBJ2-7
abundance: NA
CDR3nt: TGTGCCAGCAGTCGGACCGGGACAGGGGTTGGGGAGCAGTACTTC
CDR3aa: CASSRTGTGVGEQYF

d_gene: TRBD2
v_gene: TRBV5-1
j_gene: TRBJ2-2
abundance: NA
CDR3nt: TGCGCCAGCAGCCCCCCCCCGGGACTAGCGAAAAACACCGGGGAGCTGTTTTTT
CDR3aa: CASSPPPGLAKNTGELFF

d_gene: NA
v_gene: TRBV10-3
j_gene: TRBJ2-3
abundance: NA
CDR3nt: TGTGCCATCATGAGGGAACCCACAGATACGCAGTATTTT
CDR3aa: CAIMREPTDTQYF

d_gene: TRBD2
v_gene: TRBV6-2/TRBV6-3
j_gene: TRBJ2-1
abundance: NA
CDR3nt: TGTGCCAGCAGCGACACCGGGACTAGCGGGGGGGCTTATGAGCAGTTCTTC
CDR3aa: CASSDTGTSGGAYEQFF

d_gene: NA
v_gene: TRBV27
j_gene: TRBJ1-2
abundance: NA
CDR3nt: TGTGCCAGCAAGGAGGGGTCCACTAACTATGGCTACACCTTC
CDR3aa: CASKEGSTNYGYTF

d_gene: NA
v_gene: TRBV7-9
j_gene: TRBJ2-5
abundance: once
CDR3nt: TGTGCCAGCAGCTTAGCTCAGCAAGAGACCCAGTACTTC
CDR3aa: CASSLAQQETQYF

d_gene: NA
v_gene: TRBV5-1
j_gene: TRBJ1-4
abundance: NA
CDR3nt: TGCGCCAGCAGCCGCGGTGACAGTACTAATGAAAAACTGTTTTTT
CDR3aa: CASSRGDSTNEKLFF

d_gene: TRBD1
v_gene: TRBV5-4
j_gene: TRBJ1-1
abundance: NA
CDR3nt: TGTGCCAGCAGCCAATTTCGAGGACAGGGGGGAGAAGCTTTCTTT
CDR3aa: CASSQFRGQGGEAFF

d_gene: TRBD1
v_gene: TRBV19
j_gene: TRBJ2-7
abundance: NA
CDR3nt: TGTGCCAGTAGTACAGAGACAGGGTACGAGCAGTACTTC
CDR3aa: CASSTETGYEQYF

d_gene: NA
v_gene: TRBV7-9
j_gene: TRBJ2-5
abundance: NA
CDR3nt: TGTGCCAGCAGCTTAGGGCGCCAGGGTAAAGAGACCCAGTACTTC
CDR3aa: CASSLGRQGKETQYF

d_gene: NA
v_gene: TRBV7-2
j_gene: TRBJ2-7
abundance: NA
CDR3nt: TGTGCCAGCAGCTCCTCGGGACACCCACGGCAGTACTTC
CDR3aa: CASSSSGHPRQYF

d_gene: TRBD1
v_gene: TRBV2
j_gene: TRBJ1-1
abundance: NA
CDR3nt: TGTGCCAGCAGTCTAAAGGGACAGGCGGGCACTGAAGCTTTCTTT
CDR3aa: CASSLKGQAGTEAFF

d_gene: TRBD2
v_gene: TRBV4-1
j_gene: TRBJ2-7
abundance: NA
CDR3nt: TGCGCCAGCAGCCAAGCGGCTAGCGGGGGCTACGAGCAGTACTTC
CDR3aa: CASSQAASGGYEQYF

d_gene: NA
v_gene: TRBV28
j_gene: TRBJ2-7
abundance: NA
CDR3nt: TGTGCCAGCAGCAAAGGGGAATACGAGCAGTACTTC
CDR3aa: CASSKGEYEQYF

d_gene: TRBD2
v_gene: TRBV6-2/TRBV6-3
j_gene: TRBJ2-1
abundance: NA
CDR3nt: TGTGCCAGCAGTTACTATGCGGGGGGTGGCAATGAGCAGTTCTTC
CDR3aa: CASSYYAGGGNEQFF

d_gene: NA
v_gene: TRBV25-1
j_gene: TRBJ2-5
abundance: NA
CDR3nt: TGTGCCAGCAGTGACCCACGGACTACCCAAGAGACCCAGTACTTC
CDR3aa: CASSDPRTTQETQYF

d_gene: TRBD2
v_gene: TRBV19
j_gene: TRBJ2-5
abundance: NA
CDR3nt: TGTGCCAGTAGTAGGGGGGGACGCCAAGAGACCCAGTACTTC
CDR3aa: CASSRGGRQETQYF

d_gene: TRBD1
v_gene: TRBV5-4
j_gene: TRBJ1-1
abundance: NA
CDR3nt: TGTGCCAGCAGCTACCGGACAGGGGGGGCGGCAACTGAAGCTTTCTTT
CDR3aa: CASSYRTGGAATEAFF

d_gene: NA
v_gene: TRBV7-3
j_gene: TRBJ2-2
abundance: NA
CDR3nt: TGTGCCAGCAGCTTAAGCGGGAACACCGGGGAGCTGTTTTTT
CDR3aa: CASSLSGNTGELFF

d_gene: NA
v_gene: TRBV24-1
j_gene: TRBJ2-5
abundance: NA
CDR3nt: TGTGCCACCAGTGAGCGACACCTCCCGGGGGAGACCCAGTACTTC
CDR3aa: CATSERHLPGETQYF

d_gene: NA
v_gene: TRBV6-5
j_gene: TRBJ1-3
abundance: NA
CDR3nt: TGTGCCAGCAGTTACGAAACAGTAGTCTCTGGAAACACCATATATTTT
CDR3aa: CASSYETVVSGNTIYF

d_gene: TRBD1
v_gene: TRBV15
j_gene: TRBJ1-5
abundance: NA
CDR3nt: TGTGCCACCAGCAGAGATCTGGACAGGGCCGGTCAGCCCCAGCATTTT
CDR3aa: CATSRDLDRAGQPQHF

d_gene: TRBD1
v_gene: TRBV19
j_gene: TRBJ2-2
abundance: NA
CDR3nt: TGTGCCAGTAGTTCAAAGACAGGGTCGGGCACCGGGGAGCTGTTTTTT
CDR3aa: CASSSKTGSGTGELFF

d_gene: NA
v_gene: TRBV19
j_gene: TRBJ1-2
abundance: once
CDR3nt: TGTGCCAGCTTTCACGTGACAGGTCCATATGGCTACACCTTC
CDR3aa: CASFHVTGPYGYTF

d_gene: TRBD2
v_gene: TRBV19
j_gene: TRBJ2-7
abundance: NA
CDR3nt: TGTGCCAGTAGAAATGGTGGGAGGGCCGACGAGCAGTACTTC
CDR3aa: CASRNGGRADEQYF

d_gene: NA
v_gene: TRBV7-2
j_gene: TRBJ1-5
abundance: NA
CDR3nt: TGTGCCAGCAGCTTAGGGACAGTTAGCAATCAGCCCCAGCATTTT
CDR3aa: CASSLGTVSNQPQHF

d_gene: NA
v_gene: TRBV28
j_gene: TRBJ2-3
abundance: NA
CDR3nt: TGTGCCACCCAGACTAGTCGATCAGATACGCAGTATTTT
CDR3aa: CATQTSRSDTQYF

d_gene: NA
v_gene: TRBV27
j_gene: TRBJ1-5
abundance: NA
CDR3nt: TGTGCCAGCAGTGCAGGGAATTCAGTGGGGCCCCAGCATTTT
CDR3aa: CASSAGNSVGPQHF

d_gene: TRBD2
v_gene: TRBV7-2
j_gene: TRBJ2-3
abundance: NA
CDR3nt: TGTGCCAGCAGCTCGGGACTAGCGGGGGGCACAGATACGCAGTATTTT
CDR3aa: CASSSGLAGGTDTQYF

d_gene: NA
v_gene: TRBV15
j_gene: TRBJ2-3
abundance: NA
CDR3nt: TGTGCCACCAGCAGTCACAGAACAGATACGCAGTATTTT
CDR3aa: CATSSHRTDTQYF

d_gene: TRBD1
v_gene: TRBV23-1
j_gene: TRBJ2-7
abundance: once
CDR3nt: TGCGCCAGCAGTCTAGGCCAGGGGGCCCACGAGCAGTACTTC
CDR3aa: CASSLGQGAHEQYF

d_gene: NA
v_gene: TRBV19
j_gene: TRBJ2-1
abundance: NA
CDR3nt: TGTGCCAGTAGTCGAGGGGACTGGACGGATGAGCAGTTCTTC
CDR3aa: CASSRGDWTDEQFF